This entry describes one T cell receptor beta chain. The table came from immunoSEQ multiplex PCR; TCRdb's copy has only in-frame clones and leaves some out. The table includes some 150,000 clones, roughly 93% detected once. The source of the sample is a study of T cell responses to AZD1222 COVID-19 vaccine. This CDR3 is 14 amino acids long. Trimming at V came to 2 bases and at J to 3 bases, leaving 4 bases not matched to a gene. Germline CDR1 reads MNHNS; CDR2 reads SASEGT. The source was peripheral blood, collected on day 0 of AZD1222 vaccination. The receptor's source is an adult in good health. The chain couples TRBV6-1 to TRBJ2-7, with 7 bases lining up with TRBD1. CDR3 amino acids: CASSELTGVYEQYF. The CDR3 nucleotides read TGTGCCAGCAGTGAACTTACAGGGGTCTACGAGCAGTACTTC.